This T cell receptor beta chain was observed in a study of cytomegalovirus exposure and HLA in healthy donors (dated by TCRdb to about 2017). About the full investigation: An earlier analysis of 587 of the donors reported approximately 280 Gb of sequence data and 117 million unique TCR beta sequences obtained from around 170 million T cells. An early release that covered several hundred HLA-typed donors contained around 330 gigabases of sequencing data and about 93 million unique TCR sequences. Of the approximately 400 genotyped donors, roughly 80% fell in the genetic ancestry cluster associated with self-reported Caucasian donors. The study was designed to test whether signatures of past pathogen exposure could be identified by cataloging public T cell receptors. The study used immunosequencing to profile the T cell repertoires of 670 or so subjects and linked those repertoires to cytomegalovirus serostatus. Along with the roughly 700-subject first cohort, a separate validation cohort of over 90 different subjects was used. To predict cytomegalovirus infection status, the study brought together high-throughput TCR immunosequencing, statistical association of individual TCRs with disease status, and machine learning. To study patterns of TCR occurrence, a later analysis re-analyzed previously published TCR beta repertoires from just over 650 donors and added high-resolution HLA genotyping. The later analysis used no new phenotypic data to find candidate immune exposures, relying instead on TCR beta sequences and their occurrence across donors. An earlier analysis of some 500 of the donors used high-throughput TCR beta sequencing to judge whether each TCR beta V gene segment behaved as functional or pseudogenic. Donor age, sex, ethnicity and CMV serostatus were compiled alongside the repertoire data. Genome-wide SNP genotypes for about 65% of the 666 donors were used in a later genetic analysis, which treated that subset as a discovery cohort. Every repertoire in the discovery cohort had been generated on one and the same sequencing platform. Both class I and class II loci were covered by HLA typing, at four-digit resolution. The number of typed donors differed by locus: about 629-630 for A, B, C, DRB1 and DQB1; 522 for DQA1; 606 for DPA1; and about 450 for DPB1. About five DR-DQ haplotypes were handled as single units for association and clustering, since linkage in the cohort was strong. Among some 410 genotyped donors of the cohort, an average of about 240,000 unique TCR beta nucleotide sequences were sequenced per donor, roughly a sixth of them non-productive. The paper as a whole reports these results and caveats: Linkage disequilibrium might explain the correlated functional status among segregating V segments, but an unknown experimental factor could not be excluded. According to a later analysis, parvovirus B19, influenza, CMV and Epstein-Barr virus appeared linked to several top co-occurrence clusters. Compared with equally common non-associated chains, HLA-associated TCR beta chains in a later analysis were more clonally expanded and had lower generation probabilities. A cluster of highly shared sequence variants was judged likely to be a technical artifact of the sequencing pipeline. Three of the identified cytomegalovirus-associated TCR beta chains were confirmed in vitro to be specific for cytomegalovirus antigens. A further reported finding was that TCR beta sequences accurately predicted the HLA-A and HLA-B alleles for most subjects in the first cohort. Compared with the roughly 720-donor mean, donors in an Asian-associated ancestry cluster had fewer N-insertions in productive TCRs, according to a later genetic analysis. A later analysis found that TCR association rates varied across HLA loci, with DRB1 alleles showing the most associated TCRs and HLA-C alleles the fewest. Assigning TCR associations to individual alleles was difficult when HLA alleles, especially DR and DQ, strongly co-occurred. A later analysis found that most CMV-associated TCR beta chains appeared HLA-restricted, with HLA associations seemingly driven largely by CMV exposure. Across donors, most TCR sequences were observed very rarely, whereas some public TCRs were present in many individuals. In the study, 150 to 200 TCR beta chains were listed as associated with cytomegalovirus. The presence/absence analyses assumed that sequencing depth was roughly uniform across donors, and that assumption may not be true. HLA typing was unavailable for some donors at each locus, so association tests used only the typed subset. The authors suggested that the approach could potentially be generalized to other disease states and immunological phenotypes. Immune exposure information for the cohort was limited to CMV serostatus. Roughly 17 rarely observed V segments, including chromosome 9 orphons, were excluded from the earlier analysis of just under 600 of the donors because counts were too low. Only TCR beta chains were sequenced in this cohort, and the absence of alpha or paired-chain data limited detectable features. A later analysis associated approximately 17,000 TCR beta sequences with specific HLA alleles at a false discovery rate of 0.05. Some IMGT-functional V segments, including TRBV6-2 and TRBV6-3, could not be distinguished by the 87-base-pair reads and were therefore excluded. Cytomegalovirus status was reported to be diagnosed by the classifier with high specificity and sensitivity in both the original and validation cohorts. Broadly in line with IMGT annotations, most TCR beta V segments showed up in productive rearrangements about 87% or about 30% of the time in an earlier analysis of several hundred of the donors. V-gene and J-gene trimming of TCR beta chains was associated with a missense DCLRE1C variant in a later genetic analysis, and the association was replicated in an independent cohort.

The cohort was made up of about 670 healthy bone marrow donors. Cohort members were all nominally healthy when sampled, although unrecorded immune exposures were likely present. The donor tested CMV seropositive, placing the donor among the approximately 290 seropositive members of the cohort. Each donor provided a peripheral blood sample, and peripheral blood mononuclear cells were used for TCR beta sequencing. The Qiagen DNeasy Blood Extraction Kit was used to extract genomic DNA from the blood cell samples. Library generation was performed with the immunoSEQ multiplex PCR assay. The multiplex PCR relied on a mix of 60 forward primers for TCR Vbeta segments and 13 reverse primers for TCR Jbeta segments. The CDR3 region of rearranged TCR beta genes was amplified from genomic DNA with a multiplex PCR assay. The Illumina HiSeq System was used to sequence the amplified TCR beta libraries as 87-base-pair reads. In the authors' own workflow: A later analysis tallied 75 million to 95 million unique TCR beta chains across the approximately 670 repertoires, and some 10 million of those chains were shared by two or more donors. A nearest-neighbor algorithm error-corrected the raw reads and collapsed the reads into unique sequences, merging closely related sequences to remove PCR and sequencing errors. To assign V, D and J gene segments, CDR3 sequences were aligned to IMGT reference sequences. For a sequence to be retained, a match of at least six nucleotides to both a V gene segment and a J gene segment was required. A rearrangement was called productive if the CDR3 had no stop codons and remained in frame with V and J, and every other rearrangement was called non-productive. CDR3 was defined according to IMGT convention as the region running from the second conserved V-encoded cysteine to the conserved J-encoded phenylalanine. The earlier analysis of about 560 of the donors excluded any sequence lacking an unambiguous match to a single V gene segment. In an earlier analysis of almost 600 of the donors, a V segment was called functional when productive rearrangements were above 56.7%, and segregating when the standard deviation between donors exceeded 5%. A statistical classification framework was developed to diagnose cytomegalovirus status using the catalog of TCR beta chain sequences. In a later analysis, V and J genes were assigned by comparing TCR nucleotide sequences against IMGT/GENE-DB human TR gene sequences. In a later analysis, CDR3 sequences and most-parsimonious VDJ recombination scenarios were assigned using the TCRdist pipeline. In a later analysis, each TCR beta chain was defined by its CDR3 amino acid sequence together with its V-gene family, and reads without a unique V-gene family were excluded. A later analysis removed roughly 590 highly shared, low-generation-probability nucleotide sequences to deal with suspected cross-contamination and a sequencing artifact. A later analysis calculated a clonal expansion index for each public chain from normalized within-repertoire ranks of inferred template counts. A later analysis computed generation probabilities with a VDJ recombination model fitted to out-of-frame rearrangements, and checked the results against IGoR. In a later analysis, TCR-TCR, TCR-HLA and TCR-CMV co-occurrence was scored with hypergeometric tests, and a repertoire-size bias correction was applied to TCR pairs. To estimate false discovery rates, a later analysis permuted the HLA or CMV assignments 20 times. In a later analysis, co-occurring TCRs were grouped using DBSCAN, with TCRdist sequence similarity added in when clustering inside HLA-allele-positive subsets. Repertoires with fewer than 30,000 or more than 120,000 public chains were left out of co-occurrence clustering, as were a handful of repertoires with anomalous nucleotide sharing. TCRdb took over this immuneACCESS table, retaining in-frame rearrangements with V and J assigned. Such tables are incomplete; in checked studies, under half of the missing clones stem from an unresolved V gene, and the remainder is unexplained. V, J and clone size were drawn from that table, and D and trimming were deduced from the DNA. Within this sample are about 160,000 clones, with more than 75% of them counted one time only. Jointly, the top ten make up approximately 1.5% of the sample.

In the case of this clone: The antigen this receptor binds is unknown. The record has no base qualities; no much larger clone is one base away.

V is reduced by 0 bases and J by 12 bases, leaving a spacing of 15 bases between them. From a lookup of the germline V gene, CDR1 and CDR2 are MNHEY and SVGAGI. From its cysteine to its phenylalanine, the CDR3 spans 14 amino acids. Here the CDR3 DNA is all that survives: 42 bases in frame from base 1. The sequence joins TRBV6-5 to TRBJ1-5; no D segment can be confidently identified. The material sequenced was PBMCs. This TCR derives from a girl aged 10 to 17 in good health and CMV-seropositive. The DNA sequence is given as TGTGCCAGCAGTTACTCCCGGACCAGCGGGATCCAGCATTTT. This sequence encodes CASSYSRTSGIQHF.